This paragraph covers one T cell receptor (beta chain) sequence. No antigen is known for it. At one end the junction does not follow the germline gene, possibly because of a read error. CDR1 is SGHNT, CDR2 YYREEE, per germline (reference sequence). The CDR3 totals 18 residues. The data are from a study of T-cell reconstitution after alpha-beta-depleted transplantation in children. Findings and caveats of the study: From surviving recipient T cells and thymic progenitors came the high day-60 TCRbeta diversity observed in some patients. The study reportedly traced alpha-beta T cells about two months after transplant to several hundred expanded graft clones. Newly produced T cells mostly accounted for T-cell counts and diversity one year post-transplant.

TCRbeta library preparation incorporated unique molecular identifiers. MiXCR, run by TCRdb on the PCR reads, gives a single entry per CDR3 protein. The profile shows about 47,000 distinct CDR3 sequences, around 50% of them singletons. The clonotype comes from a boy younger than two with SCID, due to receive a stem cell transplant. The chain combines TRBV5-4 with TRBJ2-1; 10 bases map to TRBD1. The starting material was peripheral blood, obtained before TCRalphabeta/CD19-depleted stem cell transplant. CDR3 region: CACSPEWETGGAWNEQFF. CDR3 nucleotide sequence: TGTGCCTGCAGCCCGGAGTGGGAGACAGGGGGCGCATGGAATGAGCAGTTCTTC.